A single sample gave rise to the 9 T cell receptor beta chains below, sequenced in a study of T cells in Graves' hyperthyroidism and ophthalmopathy. Amplification of TCR beta CDR3 regions used RNA as the template. TCR CDR3 regions were first amplified by RT-PCR with HTBI primers. Each CDR3 protein is one row after TCRdb ran MiXCR on the multiplex PCR reads. The table records 400,000 to 500,000 distinct CDR3 sequences, roughly an eighth of them present only once. Material for sequencing was blood. Source of these receptors: a woman under 30 with Graves' hyperthyroidism.

In regard to this clonotype: This may be a read error: a much more frequent sequence differs by one nucleotide. V usage is TRBV5-1 and J usage is TRBJ2-7, with 8 bases matching TRBD1. The end of the DNA is better explained by TRBJ2-1, so the J call may be wrong. The germline V gene has CDR1 SGHRS and CDR2 YFSETQ. The CDR3 is 13 amino acids. The CDR3 region is CATSRGPQYEQFF. CDR3 in DNA: TGCGCCACCTCCAGGGGGCCACAGTACGAGCAGTTCTTC.

The sample holds many counts of this clonotype. The V gene is TRBV7-9, the J gene TRBJ2-2, with 15 bases lining up with TRBD2. The germline CDR1 and CDR2 sequences are SEHNR and FQNEAQ (reference sequence). The CDR3 loop spans 17 amino acids. V shed 3 bases and J 5 bases; nucleotides not matched to a gene: 4. CDR3 amino acids: CASSFRTSGRGTGELFF. CDR3 nucleotide sequence: TGTGCCAGCAGCTTCCGGACTAGCGGGAGGGGGACCGGGGAGCTGTTTTTT.

This clonotype came up many times. This rearrangement joins TRBV12-3 or TRBV12-4 to TRBJ1-5; D is unclear. This CDR3 contains 14 residues. V was clipped by 5 bases and J by 5 bases, with 13 bases between them. The DNA for the CDR3 is TGTGCCAGCAGTAGCCACGGGGTCGATCAGCCCCAGCATTTT. It is translated as CASSSHGVDQPQHF.

There are a few counts of this clonotype. A much larger clone sits a single nucleotide away, making a read error possible. The chain recombines TRBV27 with TRBJ1-1; no reliable D call. This CDR3 has 13 amino acids. Trimming shortened V by 3 bases and J by 11 bases, and 16 bases separated the two germline ends. Germline V gene sequence: CDR1 MNHEY, CDR2 SMNVEV (reference sequence). The CDR3 region is CASSFVVGGDAFF. The CDR3 region has the DNA TGTGCCAGCAGTTTCGTAGTAGGCGGTGACGCTTTCTTT.

This clonotype came up many times. The chain combines TRBV5-5 with TRBJ2-1, with TRBD2 matching over 8 bases. V lost 0 bases, J lost 6 bases, and 5 bases stayed unmatched. Germline CDR1 SGHKS, CDR2 YYEKEE (reference sequence). CDR3 size: 15 residues. CDR3 coding DNA: TGTGCCAGCAGCTTGGATCTAGCGGGCCTCAATGAGCAGTTCTTC. Translating it yields CASSLDLAGLNEQFF.

This clonotype was counted ten times or more. The CDR3 loop reads CASSASTGKGNQPQHF. The CDR3 DNA is TGTGCCAGCAGCGCTTCAACAGGGAAAGGCAATCAGCCCCAGCATTTT. The chain couples TRBV12-3 or TRBV12-4 to TRBJ1-5; possible D gene TRBD1, 6 bases. The CDR3 spans 16 residues. V lost 6 bases and J lost 2, with 17 bases in between.

In this sample, this clonotype turned up a few times. The V gene is TRBV30, the J gene TRBJ1-2; D may be TRBD1 (5 bases). From germline, CDR1 is GTSNPN and CDR2 SVGIG (reference sequence). The CDR3 is 11 amino acids. In nucleotides, the CDR3 is TGTGCGCTTCAGGGTAGGGTGGGCTACACCTTC. It specifies CALQGRVGYTF.

This clonotype has a count of ten or more. The rearrangement links TRBV3-1 to TRBJ2-1; 9 bases are shared with TRBD2. The V and J ends lost 5 bases and 9 bases, in that order; junction bases with no gene match: 14. This CDR3 is 16 amino acids long. Germline CDR1 and CDR2: LGHDT and YNNKEL (reference sequence). The CDR3 nucleotides are TGTGCCAGCAGCGAAGGGGGACTAGCAGTATCCACTGAGCAGTTCTTC. This encodes CASSEGGLAVSTEQFF.

Here the CDR3 DNA reads TGTGCCAGTAGTACGGAGGGGTTGAACACTGAAGCTTTCTTT. Translated: CASSTEGLNTEAFF. The chain recombines TRBV19 with TRBJ1-1; maybe TRBD1 (5 bases). Looked up from germline, CDR1 is LNHDA and CDR2 is SQIVND (reference sequence). This CDR3 comprises 14 residues. The V gene lost 4 bases and the J gene lost 0 bases, with 9 bases spanning the gap.